This TCR beta chain was captured by sequencing in a study of T cells in Graves' hyperthyroidism and ophthalmopathy. This clonotype was observed many times. V lost 5 bases to trimming and J lost 0 bases, with 14 bases between them. This CDR3 comprises 16 residues. From germline, CDR1 is SGHVS and CDR2 FQNEAQ. Researchers took RNA transcripts and amplified the TCR beta CDR3 regions from them. RT-PCR in the first round (using the HTBI primer set) targeted the TCR CDR3. TCRdb independently ran MiXCR on the multiplex PCR reads; one entry per CDR3 protein. The sample has a few hundred thousand distinct CDR3 sequences; approximately 14% are singletons.

The sample comprised blood. This TCR was recovered from a woman aged 18-29 years with Graves' hyperthyroidism. The chain couples TRBV7-8 to TRBJ2-1, with a weak D call TRBD2 (5 bases). CDR3 DNA: TGTGCCAGCAGCCCCGGGGTGGATGGCTCCTACAATGAGCAGTTCTTC. Protein sequence: CASSPGVDGSYNEQFF.